A selection of T cell receptor beta chains follows, all from one sample in a study of blood T cell repertoires in COVID-19. Sequencing was performed with immunoSEQ multiplex PCR; in TCRdb, only in-frame clones are kept and a portion is missing. The sample lists about 14,000 clones, more than 80% seen once, with roughly 2.9% in the top ten. The sequenced sample was peripheral blood. These receptor sequences come from a human donor in a cohort sampled during active COVID-19. CDR3s include the opening cysteine and the closing phenylalanine or tryptophan. D genes are given only for firm matches. Rows may omit the clone size; those that give it use once, few, many or a size class.

J gene,CDR3 length,D gene,clone size,V gene,CDR3 DNA,CDR3 protein
TRBJ2-7,13,NA,NA,TRBV23-1,TGCGCCAGCAGAACAGGGATGATCCACGAGCAGTACTTC,CASRTGMIHEQYF
TRBJ1-3,15,TRBD1,once,TRBV6-5,TGTGCCAGTCGGACAGGGGGAAATCTGGGGAACACCATATATTTT,CASRTGGNLGNTIYF
TRBJ2-2,15,TRBD2,NA,TRBV7-7,TGTGCCAGCAGCCAAACCACGGGGGGCACCGGGGAGCTGTTTTTT,CASSQTTGGTGELFF
TRBJ1-6,15,TRBD1,NA,TRBV28,TGTGCCACGTCGACAGGGGGCGATTTTGATTCACCCCTCCACTTT,CATSTGGDFDSPLHF
TRBJ2-7,14,TRBD1,NA,TRBV19,TGTGCCAGTAGTGGGACAGGGGGGAGCTACGAGCAGTACTTC,CASSGTGGSYEQYF
TRBJ2-3,17,TRBD2,NA,TRBV5-4,TGTGCCACTGGGGGACTAGCGGGGATAGTGGGTACAGATACGCAGTATTTT,CATGGLAGIVGTDTQYF
TRBJ1-1,11,NA,NA,TRBV7-2,TGTGCCAGCAGCCGACAGTCTGAATGCTTCTTT,CASSRQSECFF
TRBJ1-6,15,TRBD1,NA,TRBV28,TGTGCCAGCAGTTTCCCGGGACAGGGGGGGAGGCCCCTCCACTTT,CASSFPGQGGRPLHF
TRBJ1-3,16,TRBD1,NA,TRBV5-1,TGCGCCAGCAGCTACCGACAGGGGGTGCTTGGAAACACCATATATTTT,CASSYRQGVLGNTIYF
TRBJ2-1,15,NA,NA,TRBV19,TGTGCCAGTAGTATTGACCCGCGGGCCTACAATGAGCAGTTCTTC,CASSIDPRAYNEQFF
TRBJ1-1,16,TRBD1,NA,TRBV5-4,TGTGCCAGCAGCTTGGGGGGACAGGGGGCTCTTAGGGAAGCTTTCTTT,CASSLGGQGALREAFF
TRBJ2-1,14,NA,once,TRBV19,TGTGCCAGTAGTATGACCCCAGGGGAGTATGAGCAGTTCTTC,CASSMTPGEYEQFF
TRBJ1-2,14,NA,NA,TRBV15,TGTGCCACCAGCAGAGAGGCAGAGGGCTCGGGCTACACCTTC,CATSREAEGSGYTF
TRBJ1-5,15,NA,NA,TRBV4-1,TGCGCCAGCAGCTGGAGCGAAGACGCAAGGTTGCCCCAGCATTTT,CASSWSEDARLPQHF
TRBJ2-3,12,NA,NA,TRBV13,TGTGCCAGCAATCAGCGGCGAGATACGCAGTATTTT,CASNQRRDTQYF
TRBJ2-5,13,NA,NA,TRBV5-1,TGCGCCAGCAGCTCACGGGGGCAAGAGACCCAGTACTTC,CASSSRGQETQYF
TRBJ1-6,14,NA,once,TRBV9,TGTGCCAGCAGTGAGACGGGTTATAATTCACCCCTCCACTTT,CASSETGYNSPLHF
TRBJ2-7,14,NA,once,TRBV3-1/TRBV3-2,TGTGCCAGCAGTCCCGGGACACGCTGCTACGAGCAGTACTTC,CASSPGTRCYEQYF
TRBJ2-1,14,NA,NA,TRBV18,TGTGCCAGCTCAGTTACTACTCGATCCAATGAGCAGTTCTTC,CASSVTTRSNEQFF
TRBJ2-1,17,TRBD2,NA,TRBV25-1,TGTGCCAGCGGGGGGGGTTTGGGACTAGCGGCCTACAATGAGCAGTTCTTC,CASGGGLGLAAYNEQFF